This TCR beta chain was captured by sequencing in a study of a mutant IDH1 vaccine in newly diagnosed glioma. Study at large: Of the patients given treatment, 62.5% were male and approximately 38% were female, and a mean age of around 44 years was recorded.

Comment on this clone: Its target is not known.

Some clones are missing from TCRdb's copy, which holds only in-frame ones; the method was immunoSEQ multiplex PCR. The profile covers under 35,000 clones, with around 91% appearing a single time and roughly 20% taken by the ten largest. Time point noted: week 11, during vaccination. What each vaccine dose contained was 300 ug of mutant IDH1 20-mer peptide, accompanied by topical imiquimod. The receptor was isolated from a man aged 18 to 29 with glioma. The source was PBMCs, collected from a glioma patient whose treatment included an IDH1 peptide vaccine.

Written as DNA, the CDR3 is TGCGCCAGCAGCCAAGTATCGGGATCAGGATACGAGCAGTACTTC. Amino acid sequence: CASSQVSGSGYEQYF. This chain connects TRBV4-1 to TRBJ2-7; perhaps TRBD2 as D (5 bases). The CDR3 has 15 residues. Deletions cut 1 base from V and 4 bases from J, with 14 bases between. CDR1 and CDR2 (germline): MGHRA, YSYEKL.